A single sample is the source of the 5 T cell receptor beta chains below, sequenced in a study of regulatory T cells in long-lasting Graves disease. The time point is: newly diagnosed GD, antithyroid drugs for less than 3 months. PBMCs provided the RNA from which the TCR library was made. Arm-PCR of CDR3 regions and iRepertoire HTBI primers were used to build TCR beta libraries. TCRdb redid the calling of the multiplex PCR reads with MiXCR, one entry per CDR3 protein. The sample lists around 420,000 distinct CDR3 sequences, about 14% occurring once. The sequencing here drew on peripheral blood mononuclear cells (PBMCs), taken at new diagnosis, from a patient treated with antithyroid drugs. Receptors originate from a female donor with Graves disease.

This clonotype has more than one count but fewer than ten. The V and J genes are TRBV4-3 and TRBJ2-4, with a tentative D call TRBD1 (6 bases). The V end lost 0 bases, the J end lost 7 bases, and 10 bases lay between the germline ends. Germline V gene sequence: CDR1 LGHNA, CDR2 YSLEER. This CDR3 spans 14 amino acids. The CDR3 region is CASSQEGRGNIQYF. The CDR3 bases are TGCGCCAGCAGCCAAGAGGGCAGGGGCAACATTCAGTACTTC.

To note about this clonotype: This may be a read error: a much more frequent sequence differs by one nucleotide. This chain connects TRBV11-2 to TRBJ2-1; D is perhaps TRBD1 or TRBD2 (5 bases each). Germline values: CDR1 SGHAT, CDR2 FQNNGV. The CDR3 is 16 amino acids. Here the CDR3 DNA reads TGTGCCAGCAGTAACATCGGGGACCCCGCTTACAATGAGGAGTTCTTC. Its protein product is CASSNIGDPAYNEEFF.

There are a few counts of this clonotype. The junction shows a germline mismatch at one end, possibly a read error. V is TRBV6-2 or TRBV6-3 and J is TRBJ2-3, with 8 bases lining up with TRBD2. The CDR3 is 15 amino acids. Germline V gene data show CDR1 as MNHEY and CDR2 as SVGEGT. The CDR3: CVSSSGGVAADTQYF. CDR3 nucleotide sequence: TGTGTCAGCAGTTCGGGGGGGGTAGCAGCAGATACGCAGTATTTT.

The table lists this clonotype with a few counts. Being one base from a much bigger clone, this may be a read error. In DNA, the CDR3 is TGTGCCAGCAGCTTCCAGGGGGAGGGCAATCAGCCCCAGCATTTT. Translation gives CASSFQGEGNQPQHF. The V call is TRBV2, the J call TRBJ1-5; TRBD1 matches 7 bases. V shed 6 bases, J shed 2 bases, and the junction held 7 bases outside the gene matches. The CDR3 has 15 residues. Germline V lookup: CDR1 SNHLY, CDR2 FYNNEI.

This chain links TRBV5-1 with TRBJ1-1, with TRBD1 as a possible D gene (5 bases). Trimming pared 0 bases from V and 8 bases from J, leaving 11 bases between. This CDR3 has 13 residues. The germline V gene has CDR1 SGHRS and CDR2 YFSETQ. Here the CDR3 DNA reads TGCGCCAGCAGCTTGGGGGGGAGATTAGAAGCTTTCTTT. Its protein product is CASSLGGRLEAFF. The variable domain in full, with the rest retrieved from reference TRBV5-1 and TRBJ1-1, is KAGVTQTPRYLIKTRGQQVTLSCSPISGHRSVSWYQQTPGQGLQFLFEYFSETQRNKGNFPGRFSGRQFSNSRSEMNVSTLELGDSALYLCASSLGGRLEAFFGQGTRLTVV.